The next 11 T cell receptor beta chains were all read from a single sample in a study of blood T cell repertoires in COVID-19 (dated by TCRdb to 2019 to 2021). Receptors were amplified or captured by the immunoSEQ multiplex PCR assay. In its TCRdb copy, this immuneACCESS table keeps in-frame sequences only and misses some clones. Where compared with another copy, unresolved V genes explain less than half of these, and the others have no known cause. This sample is represented by some 370,000 clones; nearly 90% of them were singletons. The leading ten clones occupy 6.5% of the sample. The sequencing sample was made of peripheral blood. The receptors shown here come from a man between 18 and 35 years old with active or convalescent COVID-19.

The chain carries TRBV27 and TRBJ2-4; TRBD2 is a possible D gene (5 bases). This CDR3 is built from 14 residues. With 3 bases removed from V and 6 bases from J, the gap between germline ends came to 12 bases. Germline V gives CDR1 MNHEY, CDR2 SMNVEV (reference sequence). The CDR3 sequence: CASSLLGVGNIQYF. In DNA form, the CDR3 reads TGTGCCAGCAGTTTGTTGGGAGTCGGAAACATTCAGTACTTC.

V is TRBV7-9 and J is TRBJ1-2; the D gene is possibly TRBD1 (6 bases). Germline V gene sequence: CDR1 SEHNR, CDR2 FQNEAQ (reference sequence). The V end was cut by 1 base, the J end by 0 bases, with 12 bases between. The CDR3 has 16 residues. The CDR3 spells CASSLVGAVANYGYTF. The CDR3 bases are TGTGCCAGCAGCTTAGTGGGGGCAGTGGCTAACTATGGCTACACCTTC.

This CDR3 is CASSLSYLQGLGEQFF. The CDR3 nucleotides read TGTGCCAGCAGTTTATCGTATTTACAGGGCCTGGGTGAGCAGTTCTTC. This rearrangement joins TRBV27 to TRBJ2-1; D possibly corresponds to TRBD1 (6 bases). CDR3 length: 16 amino acids. V was pared by 0 bases and J by 9 bases, with 18 bases between. Germline CDR1 and CDR2: MNHEY and SMNVEV (reference sequence).

J is TRBJ2-7 and V is TRBV7-2; TRBD2 is a possible D gene (6 bases). V was shortened by 1 base and J by 5 bases, with 15 bases between the two germline ends. The CDR3 spans 15 residues. Germline-derived CDR1 and CDR2 are SGHTA and FQGNSA. The CDR3 reads CASSLEFGGNHEQYF. As DNA, the CDR3 is TGTGCCAGCAGCTTAGAATTTGGGGGGAACCACGAGCAGTACTTC. Full variable domain (remainder filled in from reference TRBV7-2 and TRBJ2-7): GAGVSQSPSNKVTEKGKDVELRCDPISGHTALYWYRQSLGQGLEFLIYFQGNSAPDKSGLPSDRFSAERTGGSVSTLTIQRTQQEDSAVYLCASSLEFGGNHEQYFGPGTRLTVT.

The CDR3 reads CASSTTTGTEAFF. The CDR3 region has the DNA TGTGCCAGTAGTACGACGACAGGGACTGAAGCTTTCTTT. The genes are TRBV19 and TRBJ1-1, with 7 bases aligning to TRBD1. Germline V gives CDR1 LNHDA, CDR2 SQIVND (reference sequence). The V segment lost 4 bases and the J segment 5 bases; nucleotides outside the gene matches: 4. The CDR3 is 13 amino acids. Looking up the rest from reference TRBV19 and TRBJ1-1 gives the full variable domain: DGGITQSPKYLFRKEGQNVTLSCEQNLNHDAMYWYRQDPGQGLRLIYYSQIVNDFQKGDIAEGYSVSREKKESFPLTVTSAQKNPTAFYLCASSTTTGTEAFFGQGTRLTVV.

DNA for the CDR3: TGTGCCAGCAGCCGGACTAGCGGGGGGATCAACGAGCAGTACTTC. It codes for CASSRTSGGINEQYF. The chain joins TRBV7-2 to TRBJ2-7, with TRBD2 identical over 14 bases. The CDR3 contains 15 residues. The germline V gene encodes CDR1 SGHTA and CDR2 FQGNSA. V gave up 5 bases and J gave up 5 bases; unmatched junction bases: 5.

This chain links TRBV19 with TRBJ2-7; tentative D call: TRBD1 (6 bases). Trimming removed 5 bases from V and 3 bases from J, with 14 bases in between. Germline V gene lookup returns CDR1 LNHDA and CDR2 SQIVND (reference sequence). There are 14 residues in the CDR3. For the CDR3, the DNA is TGTGCCAGTAGTGCCACCGGGACAAGCTACGAGCAGTACTTC. The encoded protein is CASSATGTSYEQYF.

The chain carries TRBV11-2 and TRBJ1-3; D ambiguous. Trimming shortened V by 0 bases and J by 1 base, and 7 bases separated the two germline ends. The CDR3 sequence is 15 residues long. Germline V gives CDR1 SGHAT, CDR2 FQNNGV. This CDR3 reads CASSLDGSSGNTIYF. The CDR3 nucleotides are TGTGCCAGCAGCTTAGACGGGAGTTCTGGAAACACCATATATTTT.

V usage is TRBV19 and J usage is TRBJ2-3; 14 positions agree with TRBD2. This CDR3 comprises 15 residues. After removal of 7 bases from V and 4 bases from J, the junction contained 4 bases not matched to a gene. The germline gives CDR1 LNHDA, CDR2 SQIVND (reference sequence). This CDR3 is CASTTGLAGADTQYF. For the CDR3, the DNA is TGTGCCAGTACCACGGGACTAGCGGGAGCAGATACGCAGTATTTT.

This chain connects TRBV7-2 to TRBJ2-7; 8 nucleotides agree with TRBD1. The J segment lost 4 bases and the V segment lost 4 bases, leaving 12 bases of the junction unmatched. CDR1 is SGHTA and CDR2 is FQGNSA in the germline V gene. The CDR3 totals 16 residues. The DNA of the CDR3 is TGTGCCAGCAGCTGGCAGACAGGGGTACTACTATACGAGCAGTACTTC. Translating gives CASSWQTGVLLYEQYF.

CDR3 loop: CASTPLGTDNQPQHF. Here the CDR3 DNA reads TGTGCCAGTACCCCCCTCGGGACAGACAATCAGCCCCAGCATTTT. The chain combines TRBV19 with TRBJ1-5; 7 bases align to TRBD1. The trim removed 7 bases at V and 3 bases at J, leaving 9 bases unmatched. From germline, CDR1 is LNHDA and CDR2 SQIVND (reference sequence). This CDR3 contains 15 residues.